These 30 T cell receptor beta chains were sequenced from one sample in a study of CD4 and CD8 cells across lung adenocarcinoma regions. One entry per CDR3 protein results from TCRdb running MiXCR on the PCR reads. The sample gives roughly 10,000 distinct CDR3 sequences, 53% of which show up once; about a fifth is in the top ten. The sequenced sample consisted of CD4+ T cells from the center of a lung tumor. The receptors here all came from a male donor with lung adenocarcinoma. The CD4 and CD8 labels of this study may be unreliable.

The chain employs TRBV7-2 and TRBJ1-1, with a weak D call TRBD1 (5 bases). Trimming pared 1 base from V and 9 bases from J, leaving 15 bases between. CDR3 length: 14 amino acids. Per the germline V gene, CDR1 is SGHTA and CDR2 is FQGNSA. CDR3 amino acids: CASSLDRITLQAFF. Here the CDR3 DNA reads TGTGCCAGCAGCTTAGACAGGATAACACTTCAAGCTTTCTTT.

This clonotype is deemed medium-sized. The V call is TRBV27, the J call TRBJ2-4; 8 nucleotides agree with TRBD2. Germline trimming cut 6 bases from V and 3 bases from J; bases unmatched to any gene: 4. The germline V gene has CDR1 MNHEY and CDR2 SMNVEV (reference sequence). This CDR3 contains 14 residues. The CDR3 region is CASSRGGDKNIQYF. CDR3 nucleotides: TGTGCCAGCAGCCGGGGGGGAGACAAAAACATTCAGTACTTC.

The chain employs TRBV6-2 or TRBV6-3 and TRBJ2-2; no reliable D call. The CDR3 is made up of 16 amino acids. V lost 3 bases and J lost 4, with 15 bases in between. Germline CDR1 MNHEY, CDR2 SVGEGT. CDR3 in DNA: TGTGCCAGCAGTTATCGGGCGGTCTACGTCACCGGGGAGCTGTTTTTT. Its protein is CASSYRAVYVTGELFF.

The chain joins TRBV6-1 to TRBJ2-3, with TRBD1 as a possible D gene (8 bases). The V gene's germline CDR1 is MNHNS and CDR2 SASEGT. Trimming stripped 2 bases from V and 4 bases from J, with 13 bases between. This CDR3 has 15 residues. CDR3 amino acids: CASSEQQGGADTQYF. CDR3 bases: TGTGCCAGCAGTGAACAACAGGGGGGGGCAGATACGCAGTATTTT.

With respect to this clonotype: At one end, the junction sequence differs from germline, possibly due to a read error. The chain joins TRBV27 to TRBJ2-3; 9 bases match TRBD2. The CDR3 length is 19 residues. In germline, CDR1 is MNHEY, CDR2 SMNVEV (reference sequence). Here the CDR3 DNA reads TGTGCCAGCAGAGCCACGGGGCTAGCGGGGCAGTCTGGCACAAATACGCAGTACTTT. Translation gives CASRATGLAGQSGTNTQYF.

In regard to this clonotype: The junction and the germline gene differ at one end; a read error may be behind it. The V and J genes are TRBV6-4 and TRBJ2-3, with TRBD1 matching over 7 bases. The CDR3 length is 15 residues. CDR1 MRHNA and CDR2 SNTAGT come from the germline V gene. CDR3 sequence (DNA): TGTGCCAGCAGTGACTCCAAAGGGGGCAAAGATACTCAGTACTTT. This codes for CASSDSKGGKDTQYF.

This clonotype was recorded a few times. CDR3 sequence reads: CASRFSHAGSYGYTF. The CDR3 DNA follows: TGTGCCAGCAGATTCTCCCACGCGGGGAGCTATGGCTACACCTTC. The chain combines TRBV6-5 with TRBJ1-2; no definite D call. The CDR3 is 15 amino acids. From germline, CDR1 is MNHEY and CDR2 SVGAGI. Trimming removed 6 bases at V and 4 bases at J, with 18 bases between.

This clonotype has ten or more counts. The CDR3 sequence: CASSQGTSGRVDTQYF. CDR3 coding DNA: TGTGCCAGCAGCCAAGGGACTAGCGGGAGGGTAGATACGCAGTATTTT. The chain is built from TRBV11-3 and TRBJ2-3, with 16 bases that match TRBD2. The V gene end was trimmed by 5 bases and the J gene end by 5 bases; junction bases not matched to a gene: 4. Germline V gene lookup returns CDR1 SGHNT and CDR2 YENEEA. This CDR3 has 16 amino acids.

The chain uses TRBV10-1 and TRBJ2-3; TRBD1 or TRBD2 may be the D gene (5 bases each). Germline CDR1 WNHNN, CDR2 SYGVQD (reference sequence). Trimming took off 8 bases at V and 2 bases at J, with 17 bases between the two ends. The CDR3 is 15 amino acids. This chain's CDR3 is CASLLRGKSTDTQYF. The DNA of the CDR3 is TGCGCCAGCTTGCTGAGGGGAAAATCCACAGATACGCAGTATTTT.

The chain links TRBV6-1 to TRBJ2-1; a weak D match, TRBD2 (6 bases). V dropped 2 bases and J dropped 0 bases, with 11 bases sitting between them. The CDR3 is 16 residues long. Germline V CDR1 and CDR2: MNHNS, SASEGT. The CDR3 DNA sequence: TGTGCCAGCAGTGAACGGGCGGGAAGCTCCTACAATGAGCAGTTCTTC. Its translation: CASSERAGSSYNEQFF.

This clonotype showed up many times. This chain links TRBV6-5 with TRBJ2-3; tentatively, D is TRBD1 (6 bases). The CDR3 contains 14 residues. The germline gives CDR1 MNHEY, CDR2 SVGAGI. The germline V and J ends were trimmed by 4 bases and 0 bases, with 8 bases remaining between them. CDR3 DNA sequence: TGTGCCAGCAGTTCCGGACAGAGCACAGATACGCAGTATTTT. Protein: CASSSGQSTDTQYF.

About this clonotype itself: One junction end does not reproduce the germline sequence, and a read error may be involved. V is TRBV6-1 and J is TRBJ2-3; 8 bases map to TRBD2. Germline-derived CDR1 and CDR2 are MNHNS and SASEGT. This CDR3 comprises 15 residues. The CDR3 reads CARSEGGGGQDTQYF. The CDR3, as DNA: TGTGCCAGGAGTGAGGGGGGCGGGGGGCAAGATACGCAGTATTTT.

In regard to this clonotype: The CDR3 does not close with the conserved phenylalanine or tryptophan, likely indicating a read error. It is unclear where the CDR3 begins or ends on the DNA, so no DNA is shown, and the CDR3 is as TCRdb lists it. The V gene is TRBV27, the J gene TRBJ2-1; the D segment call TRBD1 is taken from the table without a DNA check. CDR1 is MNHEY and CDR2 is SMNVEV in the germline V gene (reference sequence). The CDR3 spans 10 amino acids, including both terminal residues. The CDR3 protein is CAKTMGRVIL.

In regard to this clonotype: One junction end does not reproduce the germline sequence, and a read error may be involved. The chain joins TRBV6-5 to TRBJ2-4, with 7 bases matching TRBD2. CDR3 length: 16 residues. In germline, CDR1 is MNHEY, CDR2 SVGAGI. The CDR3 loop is CASSYGGGGAKNMQYF. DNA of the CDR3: TGTGCCAGCAGTTACGGGGGGGGGGGAGCCAAAAACATGCAGTATTTC.

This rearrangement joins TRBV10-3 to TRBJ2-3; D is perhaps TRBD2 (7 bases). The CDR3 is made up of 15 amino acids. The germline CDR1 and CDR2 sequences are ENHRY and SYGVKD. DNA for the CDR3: TGTGGCGGGGGTGAGGGGGGCCGGGGGCAAGAGACCCAGTATTTT. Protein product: CGGGEGGRGQETQYF.

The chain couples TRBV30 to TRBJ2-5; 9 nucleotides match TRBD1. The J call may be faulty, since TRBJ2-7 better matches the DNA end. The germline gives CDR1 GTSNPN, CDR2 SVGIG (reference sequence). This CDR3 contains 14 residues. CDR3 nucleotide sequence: TGTGCCTGGAGTGTGGGACAGGGTCTTTACGAGCAGTACTTC. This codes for CAWSVGQGLYEQYF.

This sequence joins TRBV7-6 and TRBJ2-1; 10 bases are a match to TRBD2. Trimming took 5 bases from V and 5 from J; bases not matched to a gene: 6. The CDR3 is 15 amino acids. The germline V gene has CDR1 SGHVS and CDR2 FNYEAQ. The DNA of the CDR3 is TGTGCCAGCAGCCCTCGGACTAGCGGCAACAATGAGCAGTTCTTC. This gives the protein CASSPRTSGNNEQFF.

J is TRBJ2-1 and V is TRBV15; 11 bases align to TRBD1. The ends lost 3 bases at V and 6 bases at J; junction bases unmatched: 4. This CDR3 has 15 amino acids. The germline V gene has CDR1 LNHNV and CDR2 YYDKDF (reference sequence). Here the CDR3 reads CATSSLDRGLNEQFF. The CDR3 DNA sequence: TGTGCCACCAGCAGCTTGGACAGGGGGCTCAATGAGCAGTTCTTC.

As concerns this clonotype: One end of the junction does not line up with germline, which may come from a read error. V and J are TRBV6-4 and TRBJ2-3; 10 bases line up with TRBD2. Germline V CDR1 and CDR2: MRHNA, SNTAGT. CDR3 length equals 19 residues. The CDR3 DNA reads TGTGCCAGCAGTCTCACGGCGGCTAGCGGGGGCTCGGACACAGAGACGCAGTATTTT. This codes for CASSLTAASGGSDTETQYF.

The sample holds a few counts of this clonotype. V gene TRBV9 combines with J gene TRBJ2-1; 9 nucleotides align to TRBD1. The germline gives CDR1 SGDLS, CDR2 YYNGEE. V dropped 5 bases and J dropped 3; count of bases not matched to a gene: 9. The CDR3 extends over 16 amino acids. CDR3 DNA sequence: TGTGCCAGCAGTCAAGGGTGGGGACAGGGCTACAATGAGCAGTTCTTC. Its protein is CASSQGWGQGYNEQFF.

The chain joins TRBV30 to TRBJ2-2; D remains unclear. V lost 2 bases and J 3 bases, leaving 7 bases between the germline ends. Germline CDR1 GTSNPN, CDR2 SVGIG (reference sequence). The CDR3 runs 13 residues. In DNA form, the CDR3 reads TGTGCCTGGAGTAAACCATACACCGGGGAGCTGTTTTTT. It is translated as CAWSKPYTGELFF.

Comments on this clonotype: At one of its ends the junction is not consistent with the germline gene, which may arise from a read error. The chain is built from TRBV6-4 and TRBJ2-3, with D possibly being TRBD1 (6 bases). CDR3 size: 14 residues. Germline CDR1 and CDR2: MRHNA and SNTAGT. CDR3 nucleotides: TGTGCGGGCAGTGGGGGCCTAGACCAGGATACGCAGTATTTC. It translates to CAGSGGLDQDTQYF.

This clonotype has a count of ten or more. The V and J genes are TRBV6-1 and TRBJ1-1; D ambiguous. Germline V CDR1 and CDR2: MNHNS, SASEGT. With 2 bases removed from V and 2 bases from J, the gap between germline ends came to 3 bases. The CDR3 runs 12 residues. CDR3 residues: CASSETNTEAFF. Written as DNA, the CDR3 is TGTGCCAGCAGTGAAACCAACACTGAAGCTTTCTTT.

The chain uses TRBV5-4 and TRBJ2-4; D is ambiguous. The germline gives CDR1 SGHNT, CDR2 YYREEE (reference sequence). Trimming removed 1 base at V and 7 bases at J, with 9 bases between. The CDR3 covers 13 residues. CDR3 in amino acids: CASSLMSINIQYF. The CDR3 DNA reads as TGTGCCAGCAGCTTGATGTCGATCAACATTCAGTACTTC.

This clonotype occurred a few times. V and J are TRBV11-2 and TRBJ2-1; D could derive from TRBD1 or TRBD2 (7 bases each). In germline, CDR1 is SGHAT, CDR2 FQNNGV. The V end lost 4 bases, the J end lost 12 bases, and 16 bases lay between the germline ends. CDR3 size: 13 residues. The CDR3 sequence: CASSSGGEGAQFF. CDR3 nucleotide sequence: TGTGCCAGCAGCTCAGGGGGGGAGGGGGCGCAGTTCTTC.

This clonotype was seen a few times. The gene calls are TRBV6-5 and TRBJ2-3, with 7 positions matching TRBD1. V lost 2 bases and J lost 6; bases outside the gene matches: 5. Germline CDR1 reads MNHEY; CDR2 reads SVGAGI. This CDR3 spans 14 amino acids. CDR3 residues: CASSYGTGEDTQYF. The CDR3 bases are TGTGCCAGCAGTTACGGAACAGGGGAGGATACGCAGTATTTT.

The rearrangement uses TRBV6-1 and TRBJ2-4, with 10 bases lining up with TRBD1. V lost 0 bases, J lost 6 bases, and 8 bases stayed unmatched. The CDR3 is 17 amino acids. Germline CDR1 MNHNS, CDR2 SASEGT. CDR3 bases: TGTGCCAGCAGTGAAGCGCAGTGGGGACAGGGGAGAAACATTCAGTACTTC. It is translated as CASSEAQWGQGRNIQYF.

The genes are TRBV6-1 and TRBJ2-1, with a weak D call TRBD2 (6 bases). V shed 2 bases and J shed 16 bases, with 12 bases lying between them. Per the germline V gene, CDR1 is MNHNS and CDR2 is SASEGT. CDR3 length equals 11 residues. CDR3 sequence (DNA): TGTGCCAGCAGTGAAATGGGGGGAAATTTCTTC. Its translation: CASSEMGGNFF.

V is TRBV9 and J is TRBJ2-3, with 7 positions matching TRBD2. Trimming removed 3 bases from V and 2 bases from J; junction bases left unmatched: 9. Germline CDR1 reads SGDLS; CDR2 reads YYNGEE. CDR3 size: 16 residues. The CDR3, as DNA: TGTGCCAGCAGCGCGGGAGGTGCACTGATCACAGATACGCAGTATTTT. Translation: CASSAGGALITDTQYF.

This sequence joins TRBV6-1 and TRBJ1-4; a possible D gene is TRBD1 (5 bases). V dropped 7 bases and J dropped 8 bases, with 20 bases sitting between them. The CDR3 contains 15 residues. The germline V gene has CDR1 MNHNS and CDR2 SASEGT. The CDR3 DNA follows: TGTGCCAGCACCCCCGTGGGGGGGGGGGGGGAAAAACTGTTTTTT. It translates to CASTPVGGGGEKLFF.